The T cell receptor (beta chain) under discussion was sequenced for a study of blood T cell repertoires in COVID-19. In the study overall: The origin of the acute and convalescent COVID-19 samples was the United States, Italy and Spain. In each case, the material was cDNA or gDNA derived from T cells, B-cell-depleted T cells, or PBMCs.

Per the study methods: Reference gene primer amplification in the assay estimated nucleated cell counts. The data were produced by immunoSEQ multiplex PCR, yet TCRdb's version contains in-frame clones alone and is incomplete. That table is the source of V, J and clone size, and D and trimming were worked out from the DNA. Of approximately 120,000 clones in the sample, more than 80% were seen once. Only a few counts were recorded for this clone. The germline V gene has CDR1 ENHRY and CDR2 SYGVKD. CDR3 length: 16 residues. Germline trimming cut 3 bases from V and 6 bases from J; bases unmatched to any gene: 8.

The TCR was taken from a human donor in a cohort sampled during active COVID-19. The sample consisted of peripheral blood. The chain couples TRBV10-3 to TRBJ1-5; TRBD1 matches at 10 bases. CDR3 in amino acids: CAISEGTGVSSQPQHF. The CDR3 nucleotides read TGTGCCATCAGTGAAGGGACAGGGGTTAGTTCTCAGCCCCAGCATTTT.